Below, 11 T cell receptor beta chains from the same sample are listed, as sequenced in a study of CD8 T cells in ankylosing spondylitis. TCRdb reanalysed the 5' RACE reads using MiXCR and keeps one entry per CDR3 protein. The sample contains 300,000 to 350,000 distinct CDR3 sequences, more than 20% of which appear only once. Sequencing was carried out using blood, either unsorted or a sorted T cell fraction (not recorded which). The receptors derive from a female donor with ankylosing spondylitis or in good health (not recorded which).

The V gene is TRBV6-5, the J gene TRBJ2-7; weak D call: TRBD2 (6 bases). V lost 4 bases and J lost 1, with 23 bases in between. The CDR3 spans 18 residues. From germline, CDR1 is MNHEY and CDR2 SVGAGI. The CDR3 protein is CASSSTRVLAQRSYEQYF. The CDR3 DNA reads TGTGCCAGCAGTTCTACCCGTGTCCTAGCGCAGCGTTCCTACGAGCAGTACTTC.

The chain uses TRBV30 and TRBJ1-4; 10 positions match TRBD1. The ends lost 5 bases at V and 5 bases at J; junction bases unmatched: 2. This CDR3 spans 13 amino acids. Germline V gene data show CDR1 as GTSNPN and CDR2 as SVGIG (reference sequence). The DNA for the CDR3 is TGTGCCTGGCGACAGGGGGCGAATGAAAAACTGTTTTTT. Amino acids: CAWRQGANEKLFF.

V is TRBV6-5 and J is TRBJ1-1; possibly TRBD1 for D (6 bases). The germline V gene has CDR1 MNHEY and CDR2 SVGAGI. Between the trimmed V and J ends, which lost 1 base and 5 bases, there was a span of 17 bases. This CDR3 comprises 16 residues. In DNA, the CDR3 is TGTGCCAGCAGTTACTGGGCGGGCAGGGGAGGAACTGAAGCTTTCTTT. Its protein is CASSYWAGRGGTEAFF.

This clonotype appeared many times. The chain combines TRBV9 with TRBJ2-1; 10 nucleotides match TRBD1. The trim removed 3 bases at V and 3 bases at J, leaving 6 bases unmatched. This CDR3 region has 16 residues. The germline V gene has CDR1 SGDLS and CDR2 YYNGEE. CDR3: CASSGEGDRGYNEQFF. CDR3 DNA sequence: TGTGCCAGCAGCGGGGAGGGGGACAGGGGCTACAATGAGCAGTTCTTC.

The chain has TRBV20-1 and TRBJ1-5; D remains ambiguous. The germline V and J ends were trimmed by 4 bases and 5 bases, with 21 bases remaining between them. This CDR3 has 16 residues. CDR1 is DFQATT and CDR2 is SNEGSKA in the germline V gene (reference sequence). The CDR3 sequence: CSAMRHTLEEYQPQHF. The CDR3 coding sequence is TGCAGTGCTATGAGACACACACTAGAGGAATATCAGCCCCAGCATTTT.

This clonotype was recorded many times. The rearrangement links TRBV12-3 or TRBV12-4 to TRBJ2-2; D possibly matches TRBD1 or TRBD2 (5 bases each). The CDR3 covers 15 residues. The V end was cut by 5 bases, the J end by 0 bases, with 10 bases between. The CDR3 nucleotides are TGTGCCAGCAGTCCGGGACCGACGAACACCGGGGAGCTGTTTTTT. This codes for CASSPGPTNTGELFF.

This clonotype was detected ten times or more. The V and J genes are TRBV29-1 and TRBJ2-1; TRBD1 or TRBD2 may be the D gene (6 bases each). The germline CDR1 and CDR2 sequences are SQVTM and ANQGSEA. The V and J ends lost 4 bases and 6 bases respectively, with 16 bases between them. The CDR3 spans 14 residues. CDR3 sequence (DNA): TGCAGCGTTGGGGTAGGGGGGCGATCCAATGAGCAGTTCTTC. Amino acid sequence: CSVGVGGRSNEQFF.

This clonotype was counted only a few times. The V gene is TRBV5-1, the J gene TRBJ2-6; no clear D. Germline lookup yields CDR1 SGHRS and CDR2 YFSETQ. The CDR3 runs 15 residues. V dropped 4 bases and J dropped 0 bases, with 8 bases sitting between them. The CDR3 here is CASSPRPSGANVLTF. In DNA, the CDR3 is TGCGCCAGCAGCCCACGGCCCTCTGGGGCCAACGTCCTGACTTTC. The full variable domain, in which reference TRBV5-1 and TRBJ2-6 provide the parts outside the CDR3, is KAGVTQTPRYLIKTRGQQVTLSCSPISGHRSVSWYQQTPGQGLQFLFEYFSETQRNKGNFPGRFSGRQFSNSRSEMNVSTLELGDSALYLCASSPRPSGANVLTFGAGSRLTVL.

This chain links TRBV7-9 with TRBJ2-7; 8 bases line up with TRBD1. Germline CDR1 is SEHNR and CDR2 is FQNEAQ (reference sequence). V dropped 5 bases and J dropped 5; count of bases not matched to a gene: 8. The CDR3 is 14 residues long. CDR3 amino acids: CASSPRQGKDEQYF. In DNA form, the CDR3 reads TGTGCCAGCAGCCCCCGACAGGGGAAAGACGAGCAGTACTTC.

The V call is TRBV12-3 or TRBV12-4, the J call TRBJ2-1; 14 nucleotides match TRBD2. Losses at the gene ends were 4 bases for V and 9 bases for J; bases not matched to a gene: 5. The CDR3 length is 15 residues. CDR3 DNA sequence: TGTGCCAGCAGTTGGGGACTAGCGGGAGTGAGTGAGCAGTTCTTC. Translated, it gives CASSWGLAGVSEQFF.

The J gene is TRBJ1-3, the V gene TRBV7-2; 7 nucleotides agree with TRBD1. Germline CDR1 is SGHTA and CDR2 is FQGNSA. Trimming took 1 base from V and 4 from J; bases not matched to a gene: 7. The CDR3 has 16 amino acids. As DNA, the CDR3 is TGTGCCAGCAGCTTAGTTTTAGGGGGCGCGGGAAACACCATATATTTT. Protein product: CASSLVLGGAGNTIYF.